This TCR beta chain originates from a study of post-analysis software for immune sequencing data. Study at large: Relapsing-remitting, secondary progressive and progressive-relapsing forms made up the multiple sclerosis disease courses.

TCR beta libraries were prepared from cDNA with unique molecular identifiers. TCRdb processed the PCR reads anew with MiXCR; each CDR3 protein has one entry. In the table there are roughly 150,000 distinct CDR3 sequences, around 36% of which are singletons. General study findings and limits: The five TRBV segments detected at higher frequency in patients than in controls included TRBV5-6, TRBV5-1 and TRBV20-1. Normalized Chao1 diversity was significantly lower in multiple sclerosis patients than in controls.

This CDR3 is 13 amino acids long. J was trimmed by 3 bases and V by 8 bases; bases with no gene match: 5. Germline CDR1 and CDR2: SGHDN and FVKESK. A remark on this clonotype: Its antigen remains unknown.

The rearrangement uses TRBV14 and TRBJ1-2; 8 bases align to TRBD1. Sequencing was performed on blood, taken after autologous hematopoietic stem cell transplantation. This clonotype was sampled from a girl aged 5 to 17 with multiple sclerosis. The CDR3 sequence: CASGPQGDYGYTF. In DNA form, the CDR3 reads TGTGCCAGCGGCCCACAGGGGGACTATGGCTACACCTTC.